This T cell receptor (beta chain) was sequenced for a study of PD-L1 blockade in urothelial cancer (dated by TCRdb to the late 2010s). For the study in its entirety: Therapy was started in the mid-2010s for all patients, and atezolizumab 1,200 mg was administered intravenously every 3 weeks. In the same patients, pretreatment tumors underwent whole exome sequencing and RNA sequencing in addition to TCR sequencing. Durable clinical benefit was defined as progression-free survival longer than 6 months, and TCR features were also tested against progression-free and overall survival. Some 30 patients had pretreatment blood TCR-seq, about 25 had at least one posttreatment blood collection, and about 25 had tumor TCR-seq. A median of roughly 140,000 T cells and approximately 83,000 unique TCRs was obtained from blood samples, and a median clonality of roughly 0.08 was observed. The study was an exploratory multi-omic analysis of somatic, immune and clinical correlates of response to PD-L1 blockade with atezolizumab in urothelial cancer. Twenty-five of 29 patients were identified as males with urothelial cancer of bladder origin, and a prior smoking history was reported by 18 of 29 patients. An ECOG performance status of 0 or 1 was recorded for the patients, and 0 to 3 prior chemotherapy regimens had been received by the patients. Blood samples were analyzed at 3 weeks after treatment start (second dose) and at 6 weeks after treatment start. Pretreatment tumor samples, along with matched peripheral blood collected serially before and after atezolizumab treatment, underwent TCR sequencing. Durable clinical benefit was achieved by nine patients but not by the remaining 20. General study outcomes and caveats: Because the sample size was small (n of about 29) and many exploratory analyses were performed, the results are intended to be hypothesis-generating. Patients with durable benefit showed greater expansion of tumor-associated TCR clones in peripheral blood 3 weeks after starting treatment (n of about 20, p = 0.022). A pretreatment peripheral blood TCR clonality below the median was linked to improved progression-free and overall survival.

CDR1 and CDR2, looked up from the germline V gene, are MGHDK and SYGVNS. The CDR3 holds 12 amino acids from the cysteine to the phenylalanine. Only the CDR3 region is kept as DNA, spanning 36 bases read in frame from base 1. Compared with germline, V lacks 6 bases and J lacks 9 bases; bases without a gene match: 5. Synthetic TCR analog templates were spiked into each PCR so that absolute template abundance could be estimated from read counts. The immunoSEQ assay was used to amplify TCRbeta CDR3 regions from genomic DNA with bias-controlled V and J gene primers. Sequencing of rearranged TCRbeta segments was performed at approximately 20X coverage. On the study's bioinformatics: Sequencing errors were corrected by clustering and CDR3s were annotated against IMGT to assign V, D and J genes. Downstream analyses used only productive TCRbeta rearrangements, leaving out any out-of-frame or stop-codon sequences. Clonality was calculated as one minus the Shannon entropy normalized by the log of the number of unique productive sequences. Fisher's exact test with Benjamini-Hochberg correction, at a threshold of adjusted p below 0.01, was used to find clones that differed between time points or between blood and tumor. Held by TCRdb, this immuneACCESS table contains in-frame sequences only and omits some clones. Under half of the omission traces to an unresolved V gene where checked; the cause of the rest is unknown. The V and J calls and clone size were taken over from that table, and D and trimming were inferred from the DNA. Counted in this sample were approximately 37,000 clones; 65% to 85% of them appeared once. About a sixth of the sample comes from the top ten.

The cohort included 25 to 30 patients with locally advanced or metastatic urothelial carcinoma who were treated at Memorial Sloan Kettering on a trial protocol. Peripheral blood mononuclear cells were collected pretreatment and during treatment, at between 1 and 8 total time points per patient. The Qiagen DNeasy Blood extraction kit was used to purify genomic DNA from total PBMCs and tumor samples. PBMCs were collected pretreatment and during treatment, and were isolated and stored as previously described. To note about this clone: Its recognized antigen is unknown. Base qualities are not recorded, but no much larger clone differs from it by a single base.

The source of this sequence is a man aged 55 to 70 with urothelial cancer. The chain links TRBV25-1 with TRBJ2-1, and TRBD2 matches 7 of the central bases. The material sequenced was PBMCs, taken around atezolizumab (anti-PD-L1) treatment. The DNA reads as follows: TGTGCCAGCAGCCGGGGGGAGCGTGAGCAGTTCTTC. This translates into CASSRGEREQFF.